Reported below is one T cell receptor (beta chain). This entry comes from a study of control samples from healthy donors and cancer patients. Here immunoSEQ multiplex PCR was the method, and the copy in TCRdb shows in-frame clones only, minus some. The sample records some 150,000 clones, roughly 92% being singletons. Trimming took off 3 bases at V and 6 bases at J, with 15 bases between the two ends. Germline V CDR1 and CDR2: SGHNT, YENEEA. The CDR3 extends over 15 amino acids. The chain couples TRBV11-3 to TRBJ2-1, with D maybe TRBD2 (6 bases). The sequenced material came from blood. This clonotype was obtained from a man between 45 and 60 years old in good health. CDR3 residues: CASSLAGRPPNEQFF. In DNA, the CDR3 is TGTGCCAGCAGCTTGGCGGGACGGCCTCCCAATGAGCAGTTCTTC.